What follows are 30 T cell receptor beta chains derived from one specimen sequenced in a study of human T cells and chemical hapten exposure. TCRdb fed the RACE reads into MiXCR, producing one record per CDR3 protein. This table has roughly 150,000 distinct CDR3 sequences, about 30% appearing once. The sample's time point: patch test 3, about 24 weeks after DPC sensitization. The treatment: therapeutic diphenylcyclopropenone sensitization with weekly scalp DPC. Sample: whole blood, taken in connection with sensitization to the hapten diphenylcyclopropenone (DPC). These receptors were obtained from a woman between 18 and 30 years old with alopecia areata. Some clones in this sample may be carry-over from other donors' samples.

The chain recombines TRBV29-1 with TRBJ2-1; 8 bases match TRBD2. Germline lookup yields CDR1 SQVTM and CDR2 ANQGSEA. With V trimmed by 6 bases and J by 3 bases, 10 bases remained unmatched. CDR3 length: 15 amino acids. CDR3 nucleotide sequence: TGCAGCGTCCGGGGGGGACTACAACTCTACAATGAGCAGTTCTTC. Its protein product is CSVRGGLQLYNEQFF.

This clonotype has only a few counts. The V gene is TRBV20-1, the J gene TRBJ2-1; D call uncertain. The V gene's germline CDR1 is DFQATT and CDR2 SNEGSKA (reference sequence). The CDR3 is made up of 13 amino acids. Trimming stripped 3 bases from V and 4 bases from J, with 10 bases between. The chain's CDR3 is CSARGRAYNEQFF. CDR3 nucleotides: TGCAGTGCTAGGGGTCGAGCTTACAATGAGCAGTTCTTC.

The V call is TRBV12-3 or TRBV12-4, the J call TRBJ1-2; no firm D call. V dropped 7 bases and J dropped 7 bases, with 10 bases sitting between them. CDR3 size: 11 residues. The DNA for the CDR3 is TGTGCCAGCACCATCTACGGTGGCTACACCTTC. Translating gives CASTIYGGYTF.

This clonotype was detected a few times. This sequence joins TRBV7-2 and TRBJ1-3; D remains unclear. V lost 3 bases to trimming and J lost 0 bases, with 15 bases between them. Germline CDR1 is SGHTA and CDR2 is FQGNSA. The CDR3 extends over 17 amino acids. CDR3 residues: CASSLPGRVNSGNTIYF. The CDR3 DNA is TGTGCCAGCAGCTTGCCGGGGAGGGTAAACTCTGGAAACACCATATATTTT.

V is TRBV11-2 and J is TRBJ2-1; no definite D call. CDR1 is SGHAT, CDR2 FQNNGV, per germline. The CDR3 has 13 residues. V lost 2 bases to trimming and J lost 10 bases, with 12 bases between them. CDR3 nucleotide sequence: TGTGCCAGCAGCTTAATTAGGATCAGCGAGCAGTTCTTC. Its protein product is CASSLIRISEQFF.

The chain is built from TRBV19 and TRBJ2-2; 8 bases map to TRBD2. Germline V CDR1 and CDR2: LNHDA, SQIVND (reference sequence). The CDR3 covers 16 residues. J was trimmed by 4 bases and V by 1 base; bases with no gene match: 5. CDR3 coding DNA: TGTGCCAGTAGTATAGGAGCGGGAGTGACCACCGGGGAGCTGTTTTTT. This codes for CASSIGAGVTTGELFF.

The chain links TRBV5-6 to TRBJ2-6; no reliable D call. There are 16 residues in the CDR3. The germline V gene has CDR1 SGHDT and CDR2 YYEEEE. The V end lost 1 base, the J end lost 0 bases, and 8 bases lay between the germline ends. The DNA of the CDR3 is TGTGCCAGCAGCTTGTATGTGGGCTCTGGGGCCAACGTCCTGACTTTC. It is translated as CASSLYVGSGANVLTF.

CDR3 nucleotides: TGTGCCAGCAGCCACCAGCGGGGGGGCATCGCATTACAGGATGAGCAGTTCTTC. This gives the protein CASSHQRGGIALQDEQFF. J is TRBJ2-1 and V is TRBV9; 10 positions agree with TRBD2. This CDR3 comprises 18 residues. J lost 8 bases, V lost 4 bases, and 18 bases had no gene match. Germline CDR1 and CDR2: SGDLS and YYNGEE.

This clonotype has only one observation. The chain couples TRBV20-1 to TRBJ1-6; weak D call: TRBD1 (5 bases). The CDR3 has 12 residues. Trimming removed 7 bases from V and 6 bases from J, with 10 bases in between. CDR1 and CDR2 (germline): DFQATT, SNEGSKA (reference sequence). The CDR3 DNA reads TGCAGTGAGGGACGGGCTAATTCACCCCTCCACTTT. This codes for CSEGRANSPLHF.

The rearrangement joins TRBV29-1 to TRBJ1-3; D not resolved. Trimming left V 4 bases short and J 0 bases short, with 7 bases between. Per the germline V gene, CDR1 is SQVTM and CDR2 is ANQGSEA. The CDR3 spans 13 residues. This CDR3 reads CSVVPNSGNTIYF. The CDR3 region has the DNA TGCAGCGTTGTTCCCAACTCTGGAAACACCATATATTTT. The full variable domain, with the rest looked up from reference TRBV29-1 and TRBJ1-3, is SAVISQKPSRDICQRGTSLTIQCQVDSQVTMMFWYRQQPGQSLTLIATANQGSEATYESGFVIDKFPISRPNLTFSTLTVSNMSPEDSSIYLCSVVPNSGNTIYFGEGSWLTVV.

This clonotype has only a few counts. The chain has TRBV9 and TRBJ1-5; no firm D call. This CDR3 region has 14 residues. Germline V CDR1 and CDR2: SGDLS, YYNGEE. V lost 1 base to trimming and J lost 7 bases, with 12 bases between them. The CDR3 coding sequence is TGTGCCAGCAGCGTACGGGGTGAGGAACAGCCCCAGCATTTT. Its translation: CASSVRGEEQPQHF.

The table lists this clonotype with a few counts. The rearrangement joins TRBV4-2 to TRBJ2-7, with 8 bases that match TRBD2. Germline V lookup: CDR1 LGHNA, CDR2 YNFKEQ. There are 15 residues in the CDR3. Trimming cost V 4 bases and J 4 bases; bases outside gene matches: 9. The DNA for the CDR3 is TGTGCCAGCAGCCTCGGGAGGGCCATTGAGTACGAGCAGTACTTC. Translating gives CASSLGRAIEYEQYF.

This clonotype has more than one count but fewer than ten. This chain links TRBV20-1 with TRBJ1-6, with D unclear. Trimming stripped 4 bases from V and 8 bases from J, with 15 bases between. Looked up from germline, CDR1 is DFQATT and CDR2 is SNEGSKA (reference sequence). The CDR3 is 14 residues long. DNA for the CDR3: TGCAGTGCTACTTCCACGGGTGTCGATTCACCCCTCCACTTT. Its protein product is CSATSTGVDSPLHF.

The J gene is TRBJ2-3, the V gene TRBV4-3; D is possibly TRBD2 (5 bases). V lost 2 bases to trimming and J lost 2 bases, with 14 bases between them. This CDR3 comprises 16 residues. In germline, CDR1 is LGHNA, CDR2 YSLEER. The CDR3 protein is CASSQRTVDYTDTQYF. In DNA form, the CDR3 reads TGCGCCAGCAGCCAACGTACAGTCGACTACACAGATACGCAGTATTTT.

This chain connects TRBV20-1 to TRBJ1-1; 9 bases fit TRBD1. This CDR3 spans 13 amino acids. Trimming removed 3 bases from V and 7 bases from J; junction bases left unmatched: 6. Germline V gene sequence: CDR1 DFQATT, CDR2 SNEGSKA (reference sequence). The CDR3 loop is CSARGQGYLEAFF. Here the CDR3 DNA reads TGCAGTGCTAGGGGACAGGGCTATCTTGAAGCTTTCTTT.

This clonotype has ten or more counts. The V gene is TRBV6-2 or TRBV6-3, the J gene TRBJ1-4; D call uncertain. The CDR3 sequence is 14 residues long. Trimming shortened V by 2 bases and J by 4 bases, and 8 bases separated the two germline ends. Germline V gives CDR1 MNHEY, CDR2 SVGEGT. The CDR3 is CASSYVEFNEKLFF. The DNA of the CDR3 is TGTGCCAGCAGTTACGTCGAGTTTAATGAAAAACTGTTTTTT.

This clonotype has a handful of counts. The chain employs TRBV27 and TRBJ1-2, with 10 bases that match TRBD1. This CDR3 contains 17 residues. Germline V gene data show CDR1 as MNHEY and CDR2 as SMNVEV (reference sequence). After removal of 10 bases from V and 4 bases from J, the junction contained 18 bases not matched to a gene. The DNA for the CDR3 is TGTGCCACCTCCCCCGGGACAGGGGCTCCTTTTTTCTATGGCTACACCTTC. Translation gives CATSPGTGAPFFYGYTF.

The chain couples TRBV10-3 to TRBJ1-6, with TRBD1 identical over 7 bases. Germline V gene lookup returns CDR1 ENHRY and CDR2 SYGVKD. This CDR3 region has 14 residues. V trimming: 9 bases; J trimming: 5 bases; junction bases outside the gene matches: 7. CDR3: CAIRGTGDNSPLHF. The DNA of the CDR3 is TGTGCCATTCGTGGCACAGGGGATAATTCACCCCTCCACTTT.

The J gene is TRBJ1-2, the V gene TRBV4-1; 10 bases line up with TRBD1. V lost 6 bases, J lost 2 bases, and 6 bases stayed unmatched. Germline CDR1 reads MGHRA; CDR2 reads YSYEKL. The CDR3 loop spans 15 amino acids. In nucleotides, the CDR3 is TGCGCCAGCAGGTTGCCGGGACAGGGGAACTATGGCTACACCTTC. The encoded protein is CASRLPGQGNYGYTF.

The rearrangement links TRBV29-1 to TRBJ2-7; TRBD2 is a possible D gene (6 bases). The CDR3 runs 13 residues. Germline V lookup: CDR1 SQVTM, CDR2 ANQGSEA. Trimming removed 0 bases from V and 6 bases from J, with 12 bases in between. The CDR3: CSVEESAGTEQYF. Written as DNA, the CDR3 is TGCAGCGTTGAAGAATCCGCGGGGACCGAGCAGTACTTC.

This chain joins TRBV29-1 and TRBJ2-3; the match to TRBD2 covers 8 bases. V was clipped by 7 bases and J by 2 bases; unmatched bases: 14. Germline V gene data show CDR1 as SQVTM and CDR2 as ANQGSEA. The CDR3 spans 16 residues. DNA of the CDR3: TGCAGCGGCCTCGGCCTCGGGGGGGGATCCACAGATACGCAGTATTTT. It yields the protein CSGLGLGGGSTDTQYF.

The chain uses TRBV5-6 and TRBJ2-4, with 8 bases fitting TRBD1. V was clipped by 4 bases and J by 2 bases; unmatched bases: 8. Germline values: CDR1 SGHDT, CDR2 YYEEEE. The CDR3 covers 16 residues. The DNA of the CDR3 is TGTGCCAGCAGCCCCGGGACAGGTCTTACCAAAAACATTCAGTACTTC. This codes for CASSPGTGLTKNIQYF. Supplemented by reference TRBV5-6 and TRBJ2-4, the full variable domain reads DAGVTQSPTHLIKTRGQQVTLRCSPKSGHDTVSWYQQALGQGPQFIFQYYEEEERQRGNFPDRFSGHQFPNYSSELNVNALLLGDSALYLCASSPGTGLTKNIQYFGAGTRLSVL.

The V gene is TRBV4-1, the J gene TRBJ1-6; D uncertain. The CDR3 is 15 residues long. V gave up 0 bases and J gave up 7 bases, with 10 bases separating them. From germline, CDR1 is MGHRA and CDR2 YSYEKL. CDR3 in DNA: TGCGCCAGCAGCCAAGATCGAGGGAGGAATTCACCCCTCCACTTT. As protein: CASSQDRGRNSPLHF.

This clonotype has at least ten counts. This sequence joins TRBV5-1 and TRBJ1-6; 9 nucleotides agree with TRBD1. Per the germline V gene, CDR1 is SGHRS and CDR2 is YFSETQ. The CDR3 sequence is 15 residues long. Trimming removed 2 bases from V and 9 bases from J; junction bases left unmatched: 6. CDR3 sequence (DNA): TGCGCCAGCAGCTTAAATTCGGGACAGGGTTCACCCCTCCACTTT. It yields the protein CASSLNSGQGSPLHF.

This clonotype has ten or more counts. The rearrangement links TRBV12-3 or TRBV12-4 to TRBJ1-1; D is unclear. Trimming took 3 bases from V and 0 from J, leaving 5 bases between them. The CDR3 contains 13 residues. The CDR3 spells CASSFEMNTEAFF. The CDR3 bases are TGTGCCAGCAGTTTTGAGATGAACACTGAAGCTTTCTTT.

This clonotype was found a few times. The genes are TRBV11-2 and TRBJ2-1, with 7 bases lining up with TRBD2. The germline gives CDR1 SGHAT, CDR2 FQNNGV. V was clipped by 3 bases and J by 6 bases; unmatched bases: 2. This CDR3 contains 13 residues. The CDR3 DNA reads TGTGCCAGCAGCTTTCCTAGCGGCAATGAGCAGTTCTTC. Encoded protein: CASSFPSGNEQFF. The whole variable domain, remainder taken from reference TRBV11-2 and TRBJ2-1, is EAGVAQSPRYKIIEKRQSVAFWCNPISGHATLYWYQQILGQGPKLLIQFQNNGVVDDSQLPKDRFSAERLKGVDSTLKIQPAKLEDSAVYLCASSFPSGNEQFFGPGTRLTVL.

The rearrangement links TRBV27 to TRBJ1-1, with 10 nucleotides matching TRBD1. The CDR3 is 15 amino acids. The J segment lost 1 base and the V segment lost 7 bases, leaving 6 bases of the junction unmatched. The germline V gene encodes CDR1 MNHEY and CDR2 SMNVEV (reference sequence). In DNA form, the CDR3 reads TGTGCCAGCAAGACAGGGGGCCTAGGGAACACTGAAGCTTTCTTT. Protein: CASKTGGLGNTEAFF.

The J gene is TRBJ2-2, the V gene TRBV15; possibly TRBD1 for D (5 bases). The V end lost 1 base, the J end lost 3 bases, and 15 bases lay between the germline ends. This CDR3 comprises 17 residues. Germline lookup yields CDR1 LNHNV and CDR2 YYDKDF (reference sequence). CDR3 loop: CATSRGTSVRDTGELFF. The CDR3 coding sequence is TGTGCCACCAGCAGAGGGACGTCGGTCAGGGACACCGGGGAGCTGTTTTTT.

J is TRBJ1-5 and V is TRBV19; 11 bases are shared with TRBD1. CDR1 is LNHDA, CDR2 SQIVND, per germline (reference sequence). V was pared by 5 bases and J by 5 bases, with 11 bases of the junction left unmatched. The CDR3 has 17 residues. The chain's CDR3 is CASSRGQGANSDQPQHF. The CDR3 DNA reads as TGTGCCAGTAGTCGTGGACAGGGGGCTAATTCGGATCAGCCCCAGCATTTT.

The CDR3 loop is CATSSYHSGANVLTF. CDR3 sequence (DNA): TGTGCCACCAGCAGCTACCACTCTGGGGCCAACGTCCTGACTTTC. The chain employs TRBV15 and TRBJ2-6, with unresolved D. V gave up 3 bases and J gave up 0 bases, with 6 bases separating them. The CDR3 extends over 15 amino acids. The germline V gene encodes CDR1 LNHNV and CDR2 YYDKDF (reference sequence).